These T cell receptor beta chains were read from a single sample in a study of response to subunit inactivated influenza vaccine. Each CDR3 protein is one row after TCRdb ran MiXCR on the RT-PCR reads. Among 700,000 to 800,000 distinct CDR3 sequences, around 20% were seen once, and the ten largest hold approximately 11%. The sequences come from PBMCs from blood, collected less than 6 days after vaccination. Every receptor here comes from a man aged 50 to 59 who received an inactivated influenza vaccine. Both conserved end residues are part of each CDR3. The order of the fields is clone size, CDR3 length, D gene, V gene, J gene, CDR3 DNA, CDR3 protein. D genes are given only for firm matches. Clone size appears in some rows only: once, few, many, or a class for an expanded clone.

abundance: NA; len: 13; d_gene: NA; v_gene: TRBV30; j_gene: TRBJ1-5; CDR3nt: TGTGCCTGGAGTCGCAATAGCAATCAGCCCCAGCATTTT; CDR3aa: CAWSRNSNQPQHF
abundance: NA; len: 20; d_gene: TRBD1; v_gene: TRBV11-1; j_gene: TRBJ1-1; CDR3nt: TGTGCCAGCAGCTTATTTCCCCAGGACCGCAGGGGGCTCATGAACACTGAAGCTTTCTTT; CDR3aa: CASSLFPQDRRGLMNTEAFF
abundance: few; len: 15; d_gene: NA; v_gene: TRBV19; j_gene: TRBJ2-1; CDR3nt: TGTGCCAGTAGATTTTCAGGGTTTTTTAGGAATGAGCAGTTCTTC; CDR3aa: CASRFSGFFRNEQFF
abundance: few; len: 19; d_gene: TRBD1; v_gene: TRBV6-1; j_gene: TRBJ1-6; CDR3nt: TGTGCCAGCAGTGGTAACAGGGGAGGACTCAGCTCCTATAATTCACCCCTCCACTTT; CDR3aa: CASSGNRGGLSSYNSPLHF
abundance: many; len: 15; d_gene: NA; v_gene: TRBV12-3/TRBV12-4; j_gene: TRBJ2-3; CDR3nt: TGTGCCAGCGCCGAGCGGCCCGACTTCACAGATACGCAGTATTTT; CDR3aa: CASAERPDFTDTQYF
abundance: NA; len: 13; d_gene: NA; v_gene: TRBV20-1; j_gene: TRBJ2-7; CDR3nt: TGCAGTGCTAGAGCGGCAGGAGGCTACGAGCAGTACTTC; CDR3aa: CSARAAGGYEQYF
abundance: NA; len: 15; d_gene: NA; v_gene: TRBV7-3; j_gene: TRBJ2-1; CDR3nt: TGTGCCAGCAGCGCCGGGAAGAGCTCCTACAATGAGCAGTTCTTC; CDR3aa: CASSAGKSSYNEQFF
abundance: few; len: 12; d_gene: NA; v_gene: TRBV7-9; j_gene: TRBJ2-7; CDR3nt: TGTGCCAGCAGCTTATGGGGCCACGAGCAGTACTTC; CDR3aa: CASSLWGHEQYF
abundance: few; len: 13; d_gene: NA; v_gene: TRBV7-2; j_gene: TRBJ2-3; CDR3nt: TGTGCCAGCAGCTACAGCGGCGGCGATACGCAGTATTTT; CDR3aa: CASSYSGGDTQYF
abundance: NA; len: 16; d_gene: TRBD2; v_gene: TRBV5-1; j_gene: TRBJ2-1; CDR3nt: TGCGCCAGCAGCTTGGCGGCTAGCGGGGCCTACAATGAGCAGTTCTTC; CDR3aa: CASSLAASGAYNEQFF
abundance: NA; len: 15; d_gene: NA; v_gene: TRBV24-1; j_gene: TRBJ2-1; CDR3nt: TGTGCCACCAGTGAGGGGACAAAGGCCGGGTACAAGCAGTTCTTC; CDR3aa: CATSEGTKAGYKQFF
abundance: NA; len: 15; d_gene: NA; v_gene: TRBV10-3; j_gene: TRBJ1-2; CDR3nt: TGTGCCATCAGACCTACGGACAGCTCTAACTATGGCTACACCTTC; CDR3aa: CAIRPTDSSNYGYTF
abundance: many; len: 13; d_gene: NA; v_gene: TRBV25-1; j_gene: TRBJ1-1; CDR3nt: TGTGCCAGCAGTGCCCAACAAAGGGATAAAGCTTTCTTT; CDR3aa: CASSAQQRDKAFF
abundance: few; len: 16; d_gene: NA; v_gene: TRBV5-1; j_gene: TRBJ2-1; CDR3nt: TGCGCCAGCAGCCTAAGAGGCGGGACCGCCTACAATGAGCAGTTCTTC; CDR3aa: CASSLRGGTAYNEQFF
abundance: NA; len: 16; d_gene: NA; v_gene: TRBV12-3/TRBV12-4; j_gene: TRBJ2-6; CDR3nt: TGTGCCAGCAGACAAGGAGAGCTCGTTGGGGCCAACGTCCTGACTTTC; CDR3aa: CASRQGELVGANVLTF
abundance: NA; len: 16; d_gene: NA; v_gene: TRBV5-1; j_gene: TRBJ2-3; CDR3nt: TGCGCCAGCAGCTTGGCCTTAGCGGAGGTCACAGATACGCAGTATTTT; CDR3aa: CASSLALAEVTDTQYF
abundance: NA; len: 16; d_gene: TRBD1; v_gene: TRBV4-3; j_gene: TRBJ2-1; CDR3nt: TGCGCCAGCAGCCAAGCGGTAGCCGGGACAGGGTATGAGCAGTTCTTC; CDR3aa: CASSQAVAGTGYEQFF
abundance: few; len: 20; d_gene: TRBD2; v_gene: TRBV12-3/TRBV12-4; j_gene: TRBJ2-5; CDR3nt: TGTGCCAGCAGTTTAGGGGTCTTTAGGTATCTAGCGGGAGAACTGGAGACCCAGTACTTC; CDR3aa: CASSLGVFRYLAGELETQYF
abundance: few; len: 14; d_gene: NA; v_gene: TRBV9; j_gene: TRBJ2-5; CDR3nt: TGTGCCAGCAGCACGGGACTGTCCCAAGAGACCCAGTACTTC; CDR3aa: CASSTGLSQETQYF
abundance: NA; len: 14; d_gene: TRBD1; v_gene: TRBV7-8; j_gene: TRBJ2-7; CDR3nt: TGTGCCAGCAGCCAACGACAGGGGGCTAACGAGCAGTACTTC; CDR3aa: CASSQRQGANEQYF
abundance: few; len: 18; d_gene: TRBD2; v_gene: TRBV4-2; j_gene: TRBJ2-1; CDR3nt: TGTGCCAGCAGCCAAGATGGGCAGACTAGCGGGATTTTCAATGAGCAGTTCTTC; CDR3aa: CASSQDGQTSGIFNEQFF
abundance: NA; len: 15; d_gene: TRBD2; v_gene: TRBV18; j_gene: TRBJ2-1; CDR3nt: TGTGCCAGCTCACAGGCGGGAGTGGGTAACAATGAGCAGTTCTTC; CDR3aa: CASSQAGVGNNEQFF
abundance: few; len: 13; d_gene: NA; v_gene: TRBV20-1; j_gene: TRBJ2-4; CDR3nt: TGCAGTGCTATTTCCCCGAACAAAAACATTCAGTACTTC; CDR3aa: CSAISPNKNIQYF
abundance: NA; len: 13; d_gene: NA; v_gene: TRBV24-1; j_gene: TRBJ1-5; CDR3nt: TGTGCCACCAGTGTTGGGGGGTCTCAGCCCCAGCATTTT; CDR3aa: CATSVGGSQPQHF
abundance: NA; len: 15; d_gene: NA; v_gene: TRBV28; j_gene: TRBJ1-6; CDR3nt: TGTGCCAGCAGTTTTTCGTCTCCGATGAATTCACCCCTCCACTTT; CDR3aa: CASSFSSPMNSPLHF
abundance: few; len: 14; d_gene: NA; v_gene: TRBV10-3; j_gene: TRBJ1-1; CDR3nt: TGTGCCATCAGTGATTCCATGGGGAACACTGAAGCTTTCTTT; CDR3aa: CAISDSMGNTEAFF
abundance: NA; len: 14; d_gene: NA; v_gene: TRBV2; j_gene: TRBJ2-1; CDR3nt: TGTGCCAGCAGTGGGCTAGTCTCCTACAATGAGCAGTTCTTC; CDR3aa: CASSGLVSYNEQFF
abundance: few; len: 13; d_gene: NA; v_gene: TRBV20-1; j_gene: TRBJ2-7; CDR3nt: TGCAGTGCCAGAAGAAAGGGGACCTACGAGCAGTACTTC; CDR3aa: CSARRKGTYEQYF
abundance: NA; len: 15; d_gene: NA; v_gene: TRBV14; j_gene: TRBJ2-1; CDR3nt: TGTGCCAGCAGCCATCAACTAGCATTAAACAATGAGCAGTTCTTC; CDR3aa: CASSHQLALNNEQFF
abundance: NA; len: 16; d_gene: TRBD2; v_gene: TRBV18; j_gene: TRBJ2-3; CDR3nt: TGTGCCAGCTCACCTTCAGCGGGAGGGTTTCCTGGTACGCAGTATTTT; CDR3aa: CASSPSAGGFPGTQYF
abundance: few; len: 15; d_gene: TRBD1; v_gene: TRBV12-3/TRBV12-4; j_gene: TRBJ1-1; CDR3nt: TGTGCCAGCAGACCCTCAACAGGGGGTAACACTGAAGCCTTCTTT; CDR3aa: CASRPSTGGNTEAFF
abundance: few; len: 14; d_gene: NA; v_gene: TRBV10-3; j_gene: TRBJ2-3; CDR3nt: TGTGCCATCAGTGAGTCTGTGGTGTCAGATACGCAGTATTTT; CDR3aa: CAISESVVSDTQYF
abundance: NA; len: 16; d_gene: NA; v_gene: TRBV3-1; j_gene: TRBJ2-7; CDR3nt: TGTGCCAGCAGCCAAGGAGGGACTTATAGCTCCTACGAGCAGTACTTC; CDR3aa: CASSQGGTYSSYEQYF
abundance: few; len: 15; d_gene: NA; v_gene: TRBV3-1; j_gene: TRBJ1-1; CDR3nt: TGTGCCAGCAGCTCTCAGGGGTCCGCGAACACTGAAGCTTTCTTT; CDR3aa: CASSSQGSANTEAFF
abundance: few; len: 15; d_gene: NA; v_gene: TRBV3-1; j_gene: TRBJ2-1; CDR3nt: TGTGCCAGCAGCCAAATGGGCAGCTCCTACAATGAGCAGTTCTTC; CDR3aa: CASSQMGSSYNEQFF
abundance: few; len: 15; d_gene: TRBD1; v_gene: TRBV12-3/TRBV12-4; j_gene: TRBJ2-7; CDR3nt: TGTGCCAGCAGTTTCGGGACAGGGCAAGGCTACGAGCAGTACTTC; CDR3aa: CASSFGTGQGYEQYF
abundance: NA; len: 13; d_gene: NA; v_gene: TRBV5-1; j_gene: TRBJ1-4; CDR3nt: TGCGCCAGCAGCTCGGGAACGGGGGAAAAACTGTTTTTT; CDR3aa: CASSSGTGEKLFF
abundance: few; len: 15; d_gene: TRBD1; v_gene: TRBV12-3/TRBV12-4; j_gene: TRBJ2-5; CDR3nt: TGTGCCAGCAGTGATAGGACAGGAAGGCAGGAGACCCAGTACTTC; CDR3aa: CASSDRTGRQETQYF
abundance: NA; len: 12; d_gene: NA; v_gene: TRBV20-1; j_gene: TRBJ1-2; CDR3nt: TGCAGTGCTCAACCGACAGGCTATGGCTACACCTTC; CDR3aa: CSAQPTGYGYTF
abundance: NA; len: 16; d_gene: NA; v_gene: TRBV7-7; j_gene: TRBJ2-3; CDR3nt: TGTGCTAGCAGCCATAACCGGTTACCTGGCACAGATACGCAGTATTTT; CDR3aa: CASSHNRLPGTDTQYF
abundance: NA; len: 9; d_gene: NA; v_gene: TRBV25-1; j_gene: TRBJ2-7; CDR3nt: TGTGCCGCGGGTTACGAGCAGTACTTC; CDR3aa: CAAGYEQYF
abundance: few; len: 14; d_gene: NA; v_gene: TRBV7-3; j_gene: TRBJ2-2; CDR3nt: TGTGCCAGCAGCTCAGACCCTCATGCGGGGGAGCTGTTTTTT; CDR3aa: CASSSDPHAGELFF
abundance: few; len: 14; d_gene: TRBD2; v_gene: TRBV29-1; j_gene: TRBJ2-2; CDR3nt: TGCAGCGCATTAGCGGGGACGTCGGCCGGGGAGCTGTTTTTT; CDR3aa: CSALAGTSAGELFF
abundance: few; len: 13; d_gene: TRBD1; v_gene: TRBV11-2; j_gene: TRBJ2-7; CDR3nt: TGTGCCAGCAGTGGACAGGGGGCGAACGAGCAGTACTTC; CDR3aa: CASSGQGANEQYF
abundance: NA; len: 17; d_gene: NA; v_gene: TRBV24-1; j_gene: TRBJ2-7; CDR3nt: TGTGCCACCAGTGATTCCCGGGACCTAAAATCGATGGGCGGGCAGTACTTC; CDR3aa: CATSDSRDLKSMGGQYF
abundance: NA; len: 14; d_gene: NA; v_gene: TRBV6-1; j_gene: TRBJ1-3; CDR3nt: TGTGCCAGCAAAACGGGGCCAGATGGAAACACCATATATTTT; CDR3aa: CASKTGPDGNTIYF
abundance: many; len: 12; d_gene: NA; v_gene: TRBV7-8; j_gene: TRBJ2-7; CDR3nt: TGTGCCAGCAGCCCTCACGGCTACGAGCAGTACTTC; CDR3aa: CASSPHGYEQYF
abundance: few; len: 17; d_gene: TRBD1; v_gene: TRBV28; j_gene: TRBJ2-3; CDR3nt: TGTGCCAGCAGTCACCATCGGGACAGGGGGCGTTCTGATACGCAGTATTTT; CDR3aa: CASSHHRDRGRSDTQYF
abundance: NA; len: 16; d_gene: TRBD2; v_gene: TRBV20-1; j_gene: TRBJ2-5; CDR3nt: TGCAGTGCCCACCCCCAACTAGCGGGGTCAGAAGAGACCCAGTACTTC; CDR3aa: CSAHPQLAGSEETQYF